The 8 T cell receptor beta chains reported below all come from one sample, sequenced in a study of CD8+ T cells in alopecia areata listed by TCRdb under 2018. Library preparation employed the immunoSEQ multiplex PCR assay. RNA was extracted from all samples and reverse transcribed into cDNA as template for TCR sequencing. TCRdb stores this immuneACCESS table with in-frame sequences only. Part of the clones is absent; in the studies checked, under half of the shortfall reflects unresolved V genes, and no reason is known for the rest. In this sample the table shows 160,000 or so clones, approximately 65% of which occur a single time. Clones ranked in the top ten supply 11% of the sample. The time point label here, explained by the study, means: baseline before oral tofacitinib. The sample was CD8+ T cells sorted from blood, taken at week 0. The receptors stem from a human donor with alopecia areata.

The V gene is TRBV27, the J gene TRBJ1-6; D is ambiguous. The ends were cut back, 8 bases at V and 6 bases at J, with 14 bases in the middle. The CDR3 sequence is 14 residues long. Germline V gene sequence: CDR1 MNHEY, CDR2 SMNVEV (reference sequence). The chain's CDR3 is CASQPRVSNSPLHF. The CDR3 region has the DNA TGTGCCAGCCAGCCCCGAGTTAGTAATTCACCCCTCCACTTT.

The V and J genes are TRBV27 and TRBJ2-7; 7 positions match TRBD1. Germline loops: CDR1 MNHEY, CDR2 SMNVEV (reference sequence). V lost 4 bases, J lost 3 bases, and 3 bases stayed unmatched. The CDR3 runs to 13 residues. The DNA for the CDR3 is TGTGCCAGCAGTTCCCCAGGGGGCTACGAGCAGTACTTC. Translation: CASSSPGGYEQYF.

The chain joins TRBV7-9 to TRBJ1-2; D not resolved. The CDR3 is 15 residues long. V shed 1 base and J shed 4 bases, with 13 bases lying between them. The germline CDR1 and CDR2 sequences are SEHNR and FQNEAQ (reference sequence). CDR3 sequence reads: CASSLERSRSYGYTF. CDR3 DNA sequence: TGTGCCAGCAGCTTAGAGCGGTCCCGCAGCTATGGCTACACCTTC.

V gene TRBV29-1 combines with J gene TRBJ2-5; 12 bases are a match to TRBD1. Germline V gene lookup returns CDR1 SQVTM and CDR2 ANQGSEA. The CDR3 runs 15 residues. Germline trimming cut 8 bases from V and 5 bases from J; bases unmatched to any gene: 12. The DNA of the CDR3 is TGCAGCATACCGGGACAGGGGGCGCGAGGGGAGACCCAGTACTTC. This sequence encodes CSIPGQGARGETQYF.

In this sample, this clone turned up a few times. Written as DNA, the CDR3 is TGTGCCACCGACAGGGGTCGGGCAGATACGCAGTATTTT. Its translation is CATDRGRADTQYF. The chain couples TRBV30 to TRBJ2-3; 8 nucleotides line up with TRBD1. The CDR3 runs to 13 residues. Trimming at V came to 8 bases and at J to 4 bases, leaving 8 bases not matched to a gene. Germline V gene sequence: CDR1 GTSNPN, CDR2 SVGIG (reference sequence).

The chain employs TRBV2 and TRBJ1-1; D not resolved. The V gene's germline CDR1 is SNHLY and CDR2 FYNNEI. This CDR3 has 13 residues. V was trimmed by 5 bases and J by 5 bases, leaving 12 bases between them. CDR3 DNA: TGTGCCAGCAGTCCACGTTGGCAGACTGAAGCTTTCTTT. Amino acid sequence: CASSPRWQTEAFF. The variable domain in full, completed from reference TRBV2 and TRBJ1-1, reads EPEVTQTPSHQVTQMGQEVILRCVPISNHLYFYWYRQILGQKVEFLVSFYNNEISEKSEIFDDQFSVERPDGSNFTLKIRSTKLEDSAMYFCASSPRWQTEAFFGQGTRLTVV.

V usage is TRBV6-1 and J usage is TRBJ1-5; no reliable D call. Germline-derived CDR1 and CDR2 are MNHNS and SASEGT. Trimming removed 4 bases at V and 4 bases at J, with 14 bases between. The CDR3 length is 15 residues. As DNA, the CDR3 is TGTGCCAGCAGTGTCAACCGGGCCCAGAATCAGCCCCAGCATTTT. This sequence encodes CASSVNRAQNQPQHF.

V usage is TRBV2 and J usage is TRBJ1-1; tentatively, D is TRBD1 (5 bases). The CDR3 extends over 9 amino acids. In germline, CDR1 is SNHLY, CDR2 FYNNEI. Between the trimmed V and J ends, which lost 7 bases and 11 bases, there was a span of 8 bases. Written as DNA, the CDR3 is TGTGCCAGCAATGGGGGGGCTTTCTTT. Translation: CASNGGAFF.